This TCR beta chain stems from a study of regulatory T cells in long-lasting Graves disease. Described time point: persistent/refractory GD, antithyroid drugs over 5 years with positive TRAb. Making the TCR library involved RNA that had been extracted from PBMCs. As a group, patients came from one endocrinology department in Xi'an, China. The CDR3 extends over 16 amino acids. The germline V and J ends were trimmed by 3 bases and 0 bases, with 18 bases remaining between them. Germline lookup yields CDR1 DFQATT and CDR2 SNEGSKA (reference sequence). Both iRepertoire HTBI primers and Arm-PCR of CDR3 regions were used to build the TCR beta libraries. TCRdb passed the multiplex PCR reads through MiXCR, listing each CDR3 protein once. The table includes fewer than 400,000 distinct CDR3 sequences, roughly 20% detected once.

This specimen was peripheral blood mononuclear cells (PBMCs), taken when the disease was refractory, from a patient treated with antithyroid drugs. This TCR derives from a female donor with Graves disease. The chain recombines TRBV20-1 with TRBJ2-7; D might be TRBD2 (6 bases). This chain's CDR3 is CSASLVAERSSYEQYF. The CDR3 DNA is TGCAGTGCTAGTTTGGTAGCGGAAAGGAGCTCCTACGAGCAGTACTTC.